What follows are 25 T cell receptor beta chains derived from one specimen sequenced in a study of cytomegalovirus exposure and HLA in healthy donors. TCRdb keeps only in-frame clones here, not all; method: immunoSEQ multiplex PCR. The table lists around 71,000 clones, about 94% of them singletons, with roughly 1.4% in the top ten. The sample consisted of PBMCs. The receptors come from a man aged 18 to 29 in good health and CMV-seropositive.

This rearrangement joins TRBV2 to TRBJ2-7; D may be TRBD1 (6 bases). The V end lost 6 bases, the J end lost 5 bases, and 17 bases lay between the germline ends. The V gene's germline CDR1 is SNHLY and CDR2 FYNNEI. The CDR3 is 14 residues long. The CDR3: CASRRTAFWNEQYF. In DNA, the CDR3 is TGTGCCAGCAGGAGGACAGCTTTCTGGAACGAGCAGTACTTC.

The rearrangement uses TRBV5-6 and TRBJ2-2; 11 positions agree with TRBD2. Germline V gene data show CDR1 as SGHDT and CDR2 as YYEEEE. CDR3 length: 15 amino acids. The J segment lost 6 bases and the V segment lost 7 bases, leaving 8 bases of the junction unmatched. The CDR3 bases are TGTGCCAGCCGGATAGGGACTAGCGGCGCCGGGGAGCTGTTTTTT. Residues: CASRIGTSGAGELFF. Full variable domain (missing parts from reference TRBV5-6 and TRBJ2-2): DAGVTQSPTHLIKTRGQQVTLRCSPKSGHDTVSWYQQALGQGPQFIFQYYEEEERQRGNFPDRFSGHQFPNYSSELNVNALLLGDSALYLCASRIGTSGAGELFFGEGSRLTVL.

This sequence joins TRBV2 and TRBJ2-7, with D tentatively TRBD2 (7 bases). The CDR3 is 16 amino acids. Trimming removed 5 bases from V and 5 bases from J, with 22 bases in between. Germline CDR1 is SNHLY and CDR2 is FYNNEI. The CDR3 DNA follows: TGTGCCAGCAGTCCGCCCGGGGGGCGAAGGGGGGACGAGCAGTACTTC. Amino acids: CASSPPGGRRGDEQYF. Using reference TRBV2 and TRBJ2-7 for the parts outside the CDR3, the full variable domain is EPEVTQTPSHQVTQMGQEVILRCVPISNHLYFYWYRQILGQKVEFLVSFYNNEISEKSEIFDDQFSVERPDGSNFTLKIRSTKLEDSAMYFCASSPPGGRRGDEQYFGPGTRLTVT.

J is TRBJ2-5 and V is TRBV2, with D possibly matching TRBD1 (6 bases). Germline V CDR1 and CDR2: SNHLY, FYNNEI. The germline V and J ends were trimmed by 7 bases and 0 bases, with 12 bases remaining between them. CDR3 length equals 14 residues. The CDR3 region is CASTVRGYQETQYF. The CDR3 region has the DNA TGTGCCAGCACCGTAAGGGGGTACCAAGAGACCCAGTACTTC.

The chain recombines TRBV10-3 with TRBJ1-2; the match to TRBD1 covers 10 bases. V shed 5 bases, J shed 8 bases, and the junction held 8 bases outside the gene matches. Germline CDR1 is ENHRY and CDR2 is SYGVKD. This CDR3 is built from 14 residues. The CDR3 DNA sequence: TGTGCCATCAGTCGGGATTCGACAGGGGGCGGCTACACCTTC. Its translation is CAISRDSTGGGYTF.

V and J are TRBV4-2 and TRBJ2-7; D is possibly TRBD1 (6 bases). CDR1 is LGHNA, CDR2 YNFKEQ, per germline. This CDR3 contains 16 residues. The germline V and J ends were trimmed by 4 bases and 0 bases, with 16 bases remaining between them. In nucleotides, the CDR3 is TGTGCCAGCAGCCGGGAAATCAGGGGTCTCTCCTACGAGCAGTACTTC. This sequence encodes CASSREIRGLSYEQYF.

The CDR3 loop is CASSRDLNTDTQYF. CDR3 coding DNA: TGTGCCAGCAGCCGGGACTTAAACACAGATACGCAGTATTTT. The chain links TRBV7-3 to TRBJ2-3, with a weak D call TRBD2 (6 bases). V lost 5 bases to trimming and J lost 2 bases, with 11 bases between them. Germline V CDR1 and CDR2: SGHTA, FQGTGA. The CDR3 has 14 amino acids.

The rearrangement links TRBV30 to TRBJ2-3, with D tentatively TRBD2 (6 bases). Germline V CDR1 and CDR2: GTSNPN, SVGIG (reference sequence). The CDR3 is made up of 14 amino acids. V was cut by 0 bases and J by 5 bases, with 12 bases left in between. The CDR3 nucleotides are TGTGCCTGGAGTGTACGGGGGTTTGGAGATACGCAGTATTTT. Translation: CAWSVRGFGDTQYF.

CDR3 residues: CASSTGLAGGIGEQFF. In DNA, the CDR3 is TGTGCCAGCAGCACGGGACTAGCGGGAGGGATAGGGGAGCAGTTCTTC. This chain uses TRBV5-4 with TRBJ2-1, with TRBD2 matching 16 bases. There are 16 residues in the CDR3. The ends lost 4 bases at V and 10 bases at J; junction bases unmatched: 8. The V gene's germline CDR1 is SGHNT and CDR2 YYREEE (reference sequence).

CDR3 sequence (DNA): TGTGCCAGCAGCCAAGCGCGGGGGGCCTCAGAGACCCAGTACTTC. This encodes CASSQARGASETQYF. This chain uses TRBV4-2 with TRBJ2-5, with 8 bases fitting TRBD2. Germline CDR1 reads LGHNA; CDR2 reads YNFKEQ. The CDR3 is made up of 15 amino acids. J gave up 4 bases and V 1 base, and 5 bases lay outside the gene matches.

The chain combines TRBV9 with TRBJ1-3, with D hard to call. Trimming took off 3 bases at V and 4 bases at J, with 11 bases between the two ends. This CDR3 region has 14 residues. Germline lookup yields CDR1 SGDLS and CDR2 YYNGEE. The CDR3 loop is CASSDAPWGNTIYF. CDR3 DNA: TGTGCCAGCAGCGACGCGCCGTGGGGAAACACCATATATTTT.

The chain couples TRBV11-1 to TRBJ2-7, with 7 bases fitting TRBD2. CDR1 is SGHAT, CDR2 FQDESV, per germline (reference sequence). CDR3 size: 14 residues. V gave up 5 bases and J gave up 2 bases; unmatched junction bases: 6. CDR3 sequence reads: CASSMSGTPYEQYF. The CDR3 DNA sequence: TGTGCCAGCAGCATGAGCGGGACTCCCTACGAGCAGTACTTC.

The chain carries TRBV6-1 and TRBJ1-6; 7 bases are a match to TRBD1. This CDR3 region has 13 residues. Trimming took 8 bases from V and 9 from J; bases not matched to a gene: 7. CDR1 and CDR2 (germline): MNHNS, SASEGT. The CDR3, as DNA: TGTGCCAGCGACAGGGTATGGGGTTCACCCCTCCACTTT. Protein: CASDRVWGSPLHF.

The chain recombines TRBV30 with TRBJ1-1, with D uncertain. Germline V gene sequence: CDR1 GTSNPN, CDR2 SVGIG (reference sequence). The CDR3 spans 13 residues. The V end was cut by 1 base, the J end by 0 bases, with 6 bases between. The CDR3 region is CAWSADMNTEAFF. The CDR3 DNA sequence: TGTGCCTGGAGTGCTGACATGAACACTGAAGCTTTCTTT.

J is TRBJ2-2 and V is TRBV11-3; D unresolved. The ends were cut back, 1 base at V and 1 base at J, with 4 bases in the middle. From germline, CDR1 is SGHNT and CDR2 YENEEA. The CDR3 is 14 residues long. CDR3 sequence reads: CASSLAGNTGELFF. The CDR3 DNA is TGTGCCAGCAGCTTAGCGGGGAACACCGGGGAGCTGTTTTTT.

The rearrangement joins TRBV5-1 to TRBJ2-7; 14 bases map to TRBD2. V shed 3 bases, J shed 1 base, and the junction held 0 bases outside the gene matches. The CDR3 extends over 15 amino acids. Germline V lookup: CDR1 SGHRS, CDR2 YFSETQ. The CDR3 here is CASSWTSGGSYEQYF. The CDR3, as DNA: TGCGCCAGCAGCTGGACTAGCGGGGGGTCCTACGAGCAGTACTTC.

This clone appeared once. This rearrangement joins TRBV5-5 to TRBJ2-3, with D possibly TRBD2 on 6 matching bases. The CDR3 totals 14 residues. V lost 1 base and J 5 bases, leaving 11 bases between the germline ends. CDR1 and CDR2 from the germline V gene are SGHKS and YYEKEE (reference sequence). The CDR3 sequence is CASSLTGAEDTQYF. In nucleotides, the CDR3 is TGTGCCAGCAGCTTGACGGGAGCCGAAGATACGCAGTATTTT.

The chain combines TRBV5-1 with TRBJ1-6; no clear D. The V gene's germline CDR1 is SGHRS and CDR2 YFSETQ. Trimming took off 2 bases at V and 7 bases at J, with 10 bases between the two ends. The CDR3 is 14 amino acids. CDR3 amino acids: CASSLRSGNSPLHF. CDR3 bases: TGCGCCAGCAGCTTACGGTCGGGAAATTCACCCCTCCACTTT.

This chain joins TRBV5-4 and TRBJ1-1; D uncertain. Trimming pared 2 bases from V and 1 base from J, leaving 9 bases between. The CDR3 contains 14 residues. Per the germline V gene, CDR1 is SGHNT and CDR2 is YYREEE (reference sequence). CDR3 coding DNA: TGTGCCAGCAGCTTCCTCAGAGGGAACACTGAAGCTTTCTTT. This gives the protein CASSFLRGNTEAFF.

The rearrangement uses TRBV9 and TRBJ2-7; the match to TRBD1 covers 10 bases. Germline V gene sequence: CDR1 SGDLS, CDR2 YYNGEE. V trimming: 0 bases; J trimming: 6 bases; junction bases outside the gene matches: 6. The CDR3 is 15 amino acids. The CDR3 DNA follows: TGTGCCAGCAGCGTAGGACAGGGGGCCTTCGGCGAGCAGTACTTC. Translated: CASSVGQGAFGEQYF.

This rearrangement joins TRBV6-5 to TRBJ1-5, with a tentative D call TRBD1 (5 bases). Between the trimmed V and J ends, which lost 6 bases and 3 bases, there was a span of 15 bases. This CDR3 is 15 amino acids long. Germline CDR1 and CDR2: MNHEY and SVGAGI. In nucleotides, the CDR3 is TGTGCCAGCAGGATAAACAGGATCTCCAATCAGCCCCAGCATTTT. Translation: CASRINRISNQPQHF.

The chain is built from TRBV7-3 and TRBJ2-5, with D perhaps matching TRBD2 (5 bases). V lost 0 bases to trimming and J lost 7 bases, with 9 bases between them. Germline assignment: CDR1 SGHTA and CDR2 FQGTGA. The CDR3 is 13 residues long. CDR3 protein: CASSLTSRGTQYF. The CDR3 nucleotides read TGTGCCAGCAGCTTAACGAGTCGGGGGACCCAGTACTTC.

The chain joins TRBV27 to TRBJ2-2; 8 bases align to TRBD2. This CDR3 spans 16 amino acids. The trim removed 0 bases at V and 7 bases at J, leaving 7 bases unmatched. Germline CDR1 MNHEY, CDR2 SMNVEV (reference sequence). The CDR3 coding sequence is TGTGCCAGCAGTTTATCCCCGGGGGGGCCCGACGGGGAGCTGTTTTTT. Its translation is CASSLSPGGPDGELFF.

The CDR3 DNA follows: TGTGCCAGTAGTTCGGGGCAGGGGATGGGAGACGAGCAGTACTTC. Translated: CASSSGQGMGDEQYF. The genes are TRBV19 and TRBJ2-7; TRBD1 is a possible D gene (6 bases). The V end lost 5 bases, the J end lost 5 bases, and 19 bases lay between the germline ends. The V gene's germline CDR1 is LNHDA and CDR2 SQIVND (reference sequence). There are 15 residues in the CDR3. The whole variable domain, remainder taken from reference TRBV19 and TRBJ2-7, is DGGITQSPKYLFRKEGQNVTLSCEQNLNHDAMYWYRQDPGQGLRLIYYSQIVNDFQKGDIAEGYSVSREKKESFPLTVTSAQKNPTAFYLCASSSGQGMGDEQYFGPGTRLTVT.

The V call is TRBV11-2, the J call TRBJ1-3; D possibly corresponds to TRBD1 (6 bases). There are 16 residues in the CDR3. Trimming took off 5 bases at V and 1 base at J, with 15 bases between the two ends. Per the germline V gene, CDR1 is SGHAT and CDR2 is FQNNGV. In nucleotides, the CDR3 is TGTGCCAGCAGCCGACCCAGGGACACATCTGGAAACACCATATATTTT. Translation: CASSRPRDTSGNTIYF.